The 8 T cell receptor beta chains listed next were all sequenced from one sample in a study of T cell responses to AZD1222 COVID-19 vaccine. Sequenced by immunoSEQ multiplex PCR; TCRdb stores in-frame clones only, minus some. The sample yields approximately 30,000 clones, less than 90% seen once. The sample here was peripheral blood, taken on day 0 of AZD1222 vaccination. The receptors originated from an adult in good health.

Regarding this clone: At the DNA level, this CDR3 is encoded by other sequences in the same sample as well. This sequence joins TRBV28 and TRBJ1-4; D is ambiguous. V was cut by 6 bases and J by 0 bases, with 8 bases left in between. CDR1 MDHEN and CDR2 SYDVKM come from the germline V gene. The CDR3 contains 14 residues. The CDR3 reads CASRTAATNEKLFF. The CDR3 DNA reads TGTGCCAGCAGAACAGCTGCAACTAATGAAAAACTGTTTTTT. Supplemented by reference TRBV28 and TRBJ1-4, the full variable domain reads DVKVTQSSRYLVKRTGEKVFLECVQDMDHENMFWYRQDPGLGLRLIYFSYDVKMKEKGDIPEGYSVSREKKERFSLILESASTNQTSMYLCASRTAATNEKLFFGSGTQLSVL.

This clone was observed once. CDR3 in amino acids: CASSWVPRETQYF. The CDR3 DNA is TGTGCCAGCAGCTGGGTACCGAGGGAGACCCAGTACTTC. The rearrangement links TRBV5-5 to TRBJ2-5; no definite D call. The CDR3 length is 13 residues. CDR1 is SGHKS and CDR2 is YYEKEE in the germline V gene (reference sequence). V was pared by 3 bases and J by 5 bases, with 11 bases between.

The chain uses TRBV7-2 and TRBJ2-3, with 8 bases identical to TRBD2. V trimming: 0 bases; J trimming: 4 bases; junction bases outside the gene matches: 3. CDR1 is SGHTA, CDR2 FQGNSA, per germline. CDR3 size: 15 residues. The CDR3 DNA reads as TGTGCCAGCAGCTTAGCCAGCGGGGGAGCAGATACGCAGTATTTT. It translates to CASSLASGGADTQYF.

For the CDR3, the DNA is TGCGCCAGCAGCTTGGCAGGGGCCCTCTATGGCTACACCTTC. Amino acids: CASSLAGALYGYTF. V is TRBV5-1 and J is TRBJ1-2, with D maybe TRBD1 (6 bases). This CDR3 contains 14 residues. Deletions cut 0 bases from V and 4 bases from J, with 10 bases between. The V gene's germline CDR1 is SGHRS and CDR2 YFSETQ.

J is TRBJ1-2 and V is TRBV6-5; 8 bases fit TRBD1. Germline-derived CDR1 and CDR2 are MNHEY and SVGAGI. The CDR3 length is 14 residues. After removal of 6 bases from V and 0 bases from J, the junction contained 3 bases not matched to a gene. The CDR3 nucleotides are TGTGCCAGCAGGGACAGGGCAGCTAACTATGGCTACACCTTC. As protein: CASRDRAANYGYTF.

For the CDR3, the DNA is TGTGCCAGTACTCTATCGGGTGGGGTCACTGAAGCTTTCTTT. Encoded protein: CASTLSGGVTEAFF. The chain recombines TRBV19 with TRBJ1-1, with D unclear. This CDR3 region has 14 residues. Germline CDR1 LNHDA, CDR2 SQIVND (reference sequence). V was clipped by 7 bases and J by 4 bases, with 16 bases between them.

This rearrangement joins TRBV4-1 to TRBJ1-3, with TRBD1 matching 8 bases. V trimming: 6 bases; J trimming: 4 bases; junction bases outside the gene matches: 5. Germline values: CDR1 MGHRA, CDR2 YSYEKL. The CDR3 runs to 14 residues. CDR3 amino acids: CASRGQGGGNTIYF. The CDR3 DNA reads TGCGCCAGCAGAGGACAGGGAGGAGGAAACACCATATATTTT.

This chain joins TRBV19 and TRBJ1-1; weak D call: TRBD1 (6 bases). With 3 bases removed from V and 3 bases from J, the gap between germline ends came to 17 bases. CDR3 length: 16 residues. Germline lookup yields CDR1 LNHDA and CDR2 SQIVND (reference sequence). The CDR3 sequence is CASSIRQGPGDTEAFF. The CDR3 nucleotides read TGTGCCAGTAGTATTCGTCAGGGGCCGGGTGACACTGAAGCTTTCTTT.